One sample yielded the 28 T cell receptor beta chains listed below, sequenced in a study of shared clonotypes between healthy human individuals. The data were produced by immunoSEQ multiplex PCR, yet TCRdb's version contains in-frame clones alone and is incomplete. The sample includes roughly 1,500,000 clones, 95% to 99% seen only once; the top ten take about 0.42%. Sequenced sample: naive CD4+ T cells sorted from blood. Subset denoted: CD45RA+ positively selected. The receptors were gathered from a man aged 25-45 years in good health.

The CDR3 coding sequence is TGTGCCAGCAGCCGGGGGCGAGAGGAGACCCAGTACTTC. It codes for CASSRGREETQYF. The J gene is TRBJ2-5, the V gene TRBV2, with D tentatively TRBD1 or TRBD2 (6 bases each). V was trimmed by 6 bases and J by 5 bases, leaving 13 bases between them. This CDR3 contains 13 residues. The germline gives CDR1 SNHLY, CDR2 FYNNEI. The entire variable domain, with the rest obtained from reference TRBV2 and TRBJ2-5, is as follows: EPEVTQTPSHQVTQMGQEVILRCVPISNHLYFYWYRQILGQKVEFLVSFYNNEISEKSEIFDDQFSVERPDGSNFTLKIRSTKLEDSAMYFCASSRGREETQYFGPGTRLLVL.

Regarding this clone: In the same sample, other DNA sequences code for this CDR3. The CDR3 spells CASSLVGGYNEQFF. DNA for the CDR3: TGCGCCAGCAGCTTGGTCGGTGGGTACAATGAGCAGTTCTTC. V gene TRBV5-1 combines with J gene TRBJ2-1; D call uncertain. With 0 bases removed from V and 4 bases from J, the gap between germline ends came to 8 bases. Germline CDR1 reads SGHRS; CDR2 reads YFSETQ. This CDR3 comprises 14 residues. Together with reference TRBV5-1 and TRBJ2-1, the CDR3 gives the full variable domain: KAGVTQTPRYLIKTRGQQVTLSCSPISGHRSVSWYQQTPGQGLQFLFEYFSETQRNKGNFPGRFSGRQFSNSRSEMNVSTLELGDSALYLCASSLVGGYNEQFFGPGTRLTVL.

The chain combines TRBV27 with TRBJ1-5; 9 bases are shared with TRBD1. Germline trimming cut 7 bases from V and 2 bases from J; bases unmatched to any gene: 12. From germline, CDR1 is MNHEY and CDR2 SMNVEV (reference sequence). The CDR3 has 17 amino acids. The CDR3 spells CASITNTGQGRNQPQHF. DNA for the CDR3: TGTGCCAGCATTACTAATACGGGACAGGGTCGCAATCAGCCCCAGCATTTT.

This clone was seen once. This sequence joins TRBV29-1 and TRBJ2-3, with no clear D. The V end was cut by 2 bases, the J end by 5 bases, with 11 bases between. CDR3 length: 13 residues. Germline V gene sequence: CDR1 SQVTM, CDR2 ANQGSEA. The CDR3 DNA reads TGCAGCGTTGAATTCACGCGAGGAGATACGCAGTATTTT. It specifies CSVEFTRGDTQYF.

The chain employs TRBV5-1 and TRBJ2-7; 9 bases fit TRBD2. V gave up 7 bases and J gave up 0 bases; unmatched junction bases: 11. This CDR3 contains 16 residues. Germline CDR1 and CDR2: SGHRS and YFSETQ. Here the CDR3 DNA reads TGCGCCAGCGCCCGGGATAGCGGGAGCCTCTCCTACGAGCAGTACTTC. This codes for CASARDSGSLSYEQYF.

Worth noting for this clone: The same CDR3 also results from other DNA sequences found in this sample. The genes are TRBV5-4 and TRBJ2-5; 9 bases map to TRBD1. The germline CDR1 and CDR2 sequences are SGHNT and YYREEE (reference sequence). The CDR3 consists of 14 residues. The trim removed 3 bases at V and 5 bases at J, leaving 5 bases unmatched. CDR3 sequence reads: CASSSGQGRETQYF. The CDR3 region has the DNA TGTGCCAGCAGCTCTGGACAGGGGCGGGAGACCCAGTACTTC.

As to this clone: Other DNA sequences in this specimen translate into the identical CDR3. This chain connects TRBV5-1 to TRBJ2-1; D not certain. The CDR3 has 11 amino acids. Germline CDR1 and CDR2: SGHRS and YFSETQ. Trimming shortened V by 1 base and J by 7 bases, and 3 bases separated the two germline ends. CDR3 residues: CASSLNNEQFF. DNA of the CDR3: TGCGCCAGCAGCTTGAATAATGAGCAGTTCTTC.

CDR3 amino acids: CASSIMGSGATPYEQYF. In nucleotides, the CDR3 is TGTGCCAGTAGTATAATGGGGAGCGGGGCCACTCCCTACGAGCAGTACTTC. The rearrangement joins TRBV19 to TRBJ2-7; TRBD2 agrees at 7 bases. The CDR3 covers 17 residues. Germline V gene data show CDR1 as LNHDA and CDR2 as SQIVND (reference sequence). V lost 2 bases to trimming and J lost 2 bases; unmatched junction nucleotides: 12.

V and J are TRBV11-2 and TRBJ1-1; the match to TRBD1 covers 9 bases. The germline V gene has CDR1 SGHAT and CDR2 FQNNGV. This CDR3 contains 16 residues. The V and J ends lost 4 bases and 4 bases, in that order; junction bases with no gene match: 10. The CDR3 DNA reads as TGTGCCAGCAGCTCCCCGCCACAGGGGGCGCGCACTGAAGCTTTCTTT. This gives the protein CASSSPPQGARTEAFF.

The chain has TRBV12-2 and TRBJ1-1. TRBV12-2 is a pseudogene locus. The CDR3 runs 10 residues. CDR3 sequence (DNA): TGTGCAAGTGAATTCAAGTGCGCTTTCTTT. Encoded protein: CASEFKCAFF.

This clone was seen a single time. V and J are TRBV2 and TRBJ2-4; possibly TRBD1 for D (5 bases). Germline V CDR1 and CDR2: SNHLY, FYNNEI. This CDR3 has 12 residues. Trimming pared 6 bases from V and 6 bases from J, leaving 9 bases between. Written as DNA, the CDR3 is TGTGCCAGCAGGGTTGACAGAAACATTCAGTACTTC. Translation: CASRVDRNIQYF.

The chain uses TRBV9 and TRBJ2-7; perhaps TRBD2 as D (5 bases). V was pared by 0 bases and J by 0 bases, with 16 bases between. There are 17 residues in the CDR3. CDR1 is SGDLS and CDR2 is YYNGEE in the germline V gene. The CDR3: CASSVDPREGISYEQYF. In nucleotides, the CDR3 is TGTGCCAGCAGCGTAGACCCCCGCGAGGGAATCTCCTACGAGCAGTACTTC.

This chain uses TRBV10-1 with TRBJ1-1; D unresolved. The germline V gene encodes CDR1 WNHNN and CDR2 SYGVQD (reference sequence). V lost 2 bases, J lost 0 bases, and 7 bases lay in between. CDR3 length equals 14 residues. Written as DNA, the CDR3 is TGCGCCAGCAGTGAGAGAACAATGAACACTGAAGCTTTCTTT. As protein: CASSERTMNTEAFF.

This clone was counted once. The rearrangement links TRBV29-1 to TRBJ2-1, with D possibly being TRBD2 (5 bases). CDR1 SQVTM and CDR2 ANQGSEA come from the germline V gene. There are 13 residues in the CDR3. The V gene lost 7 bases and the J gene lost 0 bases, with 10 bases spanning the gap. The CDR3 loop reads CSAGSFSYNEQFF. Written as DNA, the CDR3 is TGCAGCGCTGGGAGTTTCTCCTACAATGAGCAGTTCTTC.

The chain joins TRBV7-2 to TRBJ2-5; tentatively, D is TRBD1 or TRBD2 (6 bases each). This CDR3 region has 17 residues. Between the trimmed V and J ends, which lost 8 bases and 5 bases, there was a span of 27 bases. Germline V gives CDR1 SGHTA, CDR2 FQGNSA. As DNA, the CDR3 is TGTGCCAGCGGCCAGGGGAGGAGCAGCAACTCACCGGAGACCCAGTACTTC. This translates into CASGQGRSSNSPETQYF.

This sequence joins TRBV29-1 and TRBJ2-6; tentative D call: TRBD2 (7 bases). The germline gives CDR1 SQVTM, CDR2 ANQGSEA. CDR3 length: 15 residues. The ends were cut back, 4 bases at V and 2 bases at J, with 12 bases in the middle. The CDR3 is CSVGAGATGANVLTF. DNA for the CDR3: TGCAGCGTTGGGGCGGGGGCCACTGGGGCCAACGTCCTGACTTTC.

The CDR3 protein is CASGGQGAYEQYF. In nucleotides, the CDR3 is TGTGCCAGCGGGGGACAGGGGGCGTACGAGCAGTACTTC. The rearrangement uses TRBV6-4 and TRBJ2-7; 12 bases line up with TRBD1. Looked up from germline, CDR1 is MRHNA and CDR2 is SNTAGT. Germline trimming cut 8 bases from V and 4 bases from J; bases unmatched to any gene: 3. This CDR3 has 13 amino acids.

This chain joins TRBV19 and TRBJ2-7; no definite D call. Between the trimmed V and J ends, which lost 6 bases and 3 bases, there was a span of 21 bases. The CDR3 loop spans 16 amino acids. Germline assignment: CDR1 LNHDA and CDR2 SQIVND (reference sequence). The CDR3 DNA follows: TGTGCCAGTAGGACAAAGTTCTTAGGTGGGAACTACGAGCAGTACTTC. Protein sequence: CASRTKFLGGNYEQYF.

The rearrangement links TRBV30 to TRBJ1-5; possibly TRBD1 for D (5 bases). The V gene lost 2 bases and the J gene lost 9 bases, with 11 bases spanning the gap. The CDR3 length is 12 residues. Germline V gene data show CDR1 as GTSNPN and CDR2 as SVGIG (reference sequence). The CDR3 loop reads CAWSKSTGPQHF. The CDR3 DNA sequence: TGTGCCTGGAGTAAAAGTACAGGGCCCCAGCATTTT.

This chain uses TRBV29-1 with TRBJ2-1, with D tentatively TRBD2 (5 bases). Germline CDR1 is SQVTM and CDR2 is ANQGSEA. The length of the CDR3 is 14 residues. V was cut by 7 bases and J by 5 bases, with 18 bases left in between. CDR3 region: CSARGAGYHNEQFF. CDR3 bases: TGCAGCGCCCGAGGCGCGGGCTACCACAATGAGCAGTTCTTC.

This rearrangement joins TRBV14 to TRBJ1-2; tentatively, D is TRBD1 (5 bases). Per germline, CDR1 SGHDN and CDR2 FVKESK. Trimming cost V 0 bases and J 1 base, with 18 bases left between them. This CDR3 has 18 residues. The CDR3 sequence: CASSQDLGLGTGNYGYTF. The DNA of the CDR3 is TGTGCCAGCAGCCAAGATCTTGGGCTGGGGACCGGTAACTATGGCTACACCTTC.

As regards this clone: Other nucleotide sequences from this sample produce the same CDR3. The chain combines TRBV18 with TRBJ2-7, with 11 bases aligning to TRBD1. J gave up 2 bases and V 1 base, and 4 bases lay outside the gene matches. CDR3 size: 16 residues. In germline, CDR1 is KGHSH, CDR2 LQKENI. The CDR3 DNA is TGTGCCAGCTCACCACTCGGGACAGGGGGAGCCTACGAGCAGTACTTC. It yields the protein CASSPLGTGGAYEQYF.

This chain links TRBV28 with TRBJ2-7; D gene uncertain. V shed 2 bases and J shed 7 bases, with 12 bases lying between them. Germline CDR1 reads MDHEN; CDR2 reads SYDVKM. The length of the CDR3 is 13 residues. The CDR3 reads CASSLTGLWEQYF. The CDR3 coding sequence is TGTGCCAGCAGTTTAACGGGCCTTTGGGAGCAGTACTTC.

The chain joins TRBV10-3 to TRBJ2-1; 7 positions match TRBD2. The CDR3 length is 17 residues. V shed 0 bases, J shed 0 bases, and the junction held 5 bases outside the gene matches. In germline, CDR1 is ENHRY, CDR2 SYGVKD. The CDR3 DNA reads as TGTGCCATCAGTGAGTCGATAGGACTAGTCTCCTACAATGAGCAGTTCTTC. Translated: CAISESIGLVSYNEQFF.

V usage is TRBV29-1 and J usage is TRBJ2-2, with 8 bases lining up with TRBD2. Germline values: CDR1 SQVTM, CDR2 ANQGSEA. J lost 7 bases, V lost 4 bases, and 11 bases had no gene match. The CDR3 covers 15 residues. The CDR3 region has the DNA TGCAGCGTTGCCGCCCCCGGGACTAGAGTCGGGGAGCTGTTTTTT. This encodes CSVAAPGTRVGELFF.

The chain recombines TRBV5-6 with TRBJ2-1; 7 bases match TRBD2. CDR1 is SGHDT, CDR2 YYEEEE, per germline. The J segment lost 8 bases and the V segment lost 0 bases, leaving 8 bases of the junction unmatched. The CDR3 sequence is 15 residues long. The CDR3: CASSLAGSGSYEQFF. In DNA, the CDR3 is TGTGCCAGCAGCTTGGCCGGTAGCGGGTCCTATGAGCAGTTCTTC.

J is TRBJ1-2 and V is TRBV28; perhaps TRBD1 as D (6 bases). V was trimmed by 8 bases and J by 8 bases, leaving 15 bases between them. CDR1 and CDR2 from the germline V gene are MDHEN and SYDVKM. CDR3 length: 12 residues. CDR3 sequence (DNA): TGTGCCAGCGTAACGGCAGGGGTCGGCTACACCTTC. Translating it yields CASVTAGVGYTF.

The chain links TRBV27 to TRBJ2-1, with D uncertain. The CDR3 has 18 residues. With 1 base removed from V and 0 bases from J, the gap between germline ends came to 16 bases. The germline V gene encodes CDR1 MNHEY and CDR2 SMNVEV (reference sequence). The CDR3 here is CASSLLTDFLSSYNEQFF. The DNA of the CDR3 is TGTGCCAGCAGTTTATTAACCGATTTCTTGAGCTCCTACAATGAGCAGTTCTTC.